These 11 T cell receptor beta chains came from one sample sequenced in a study of cytomegalovirus exposure and HLA in healthy donors. 13 Jbeta primers and 60 Vbeta primers were used for the PCR. Profiled with immunoSEQ multiplex PCR; TCRdb holds only in-frame clones, not every one. The top ten hold roughly 22% of the sample, which has 50,000 to 65,000 clones, less than 75% seen once. Sequenced sample: PBMCs. These receptor sequences come from a woman in her forties or fifties in good health and CMV-seropositive.

The chain carries TRBV9 and TRBJ2-1; a possible D gene is TRBD1 (7 bases). V was cut by 2 bases and J by 8 bases, with 17 bases left in between. The CDR3 sequence is 15 residues long. CDR1 SGDLS and CDR2 YYNGEE come from the germline V gene. CDR3 DNA: TGTGCCAGCAGCGTTCAGGGGGGTCTTTCTGATGAGCAGTTCTTC. This gives the protein CASSVQGGLSDEQFF.

The CDR3, as DNA: TGCGCCAGCAGCCCCGTAATTACCTACGAGCAGTACTTC. Its protein is CASSPVITYEQYF. This rearrangement joins TRBV4-1 to TRBJ2-7; no firm D call. CDR1 is MGHRA, CDR2 YSYEKL, per germline. Trimming took 4 bases from V and 2 from J, leaving 9 bases between them. CDR3 length: 13 amino acids.

The CDR3 sequence: CASSPSPLSGNTIYF. The DNA for the CDR3 is TGTGCCAGCAGTCCTAGTCCCCTCTCTGGAAACACCATATATTTT. The chain couples TRBV28 to TRBJ1-3; unclear D gene. V shed 5 bases and J shed 0 bases, with 11 bases lying between them. The CDR3 sequence is 15 residues long. CDR1 and CDR2 (germline): MDHEN, SYDVKM.

The V and J genes are TRBV28 and TRBJ2-5, with D maybe TRBD1 (7 bases). CDR1 is MDHEN, CDR2 SYDVKM, per germline. The CDR3 loop spans 15 amino acids. V lost 4 bases and J lost 6, with 18 bases in between. CDR3 sequence reads: CASSSYQGGIQTQYF. CDR3 nucleotide sequence: TGTGCCAGCAGTTCCTACCAGGGGGGCATTCAGACCCAGTACTTC.

The rearrangement uses TRBV7-9 and TRBJ1-4; D remains unclear. Trimming removed 5 bases at V and 0 bases at J, with 13 bases between. CDR3 length: 16 residues. CDR1 is SEHNR, CDR2 FQNEAQ, per germline (reference sequence). The CDR3 sequence is CASSPGEGPTNEKLFF. The CDR3 DNA sequence: TGTGCCAGCAGCCCCGGGGAAGGTCCAACTAATGAAAAACTGTTTTTT. The full variable domain, in which reference TRBV7-9 and TRBJ1-4 provide the parts outside the CDR3, is DTGVSQNPRHKITKRGQNVTFRCDPISEHNRLYWYRQTLGQGPEFLTYFQNEAQLEKSRLLSDRFSAERPKGSFSTLEIQRTEQGDSAMYLCASSPGEGPTNEKLFFGSGTQLSVL.

This chain uses TRBV5-6 with TRBJ1-5; TRBD1 aligns across 9 bases. The CDR3 covers 14 residues. After removal of 7 bases from V and 6 bases from J, the junction contained 8 bases not matched to a gene. Germline V CDR1 and CDR2: SGHDT, YYEEEE. CDR3 coding DNA: TGTGCCAGCGGAATAGGGACAGGGCCTCAGCCCCAGCATTTT. Protein product: CASGIGTGPQPQHF.

This chain links TRBV14 with TRBJ2-6; no clear D gene. This CDR3 has 15 amino acids. Between the trimmed V and J ends, which lost 4 bases and 2 bases, there was a span of 9 bases. The germline gives CDR1 SGHDN, CDR2 FVKESK. The CDR3 is CASSRWQAGANVLTF. CDR3 sequence (DNA): TGTGCCAGCAGCCGATGGCAGGCTGGGGCCAACGTCCTGACTTTC.

This sequence joins TRBV15 and TRBJ1-6; unclear D gene. From germline, CDR1 is LNHNV and CDR2 YYDKDF (reference sequence). V gave up 5 bases and J gave up 10 bases, with 12 bases separating them. This CDR3 is built from 13 residues. This CDR3 is CATSRSRESPLHF. As DNA, the CDR3 is TGTGCCACCAGCCGGAGCAGAGAGTCACCCCTCCACTTT.

The chain recombines TRBV28 with TRBJ1-2; no definite D call. V dropped 5 bases and J dropped 4 bases, with 11 bases sitting between them. There are 13 residues in the CDR3. Germline V gene sequence: CDR1 MDHEN, CDR2 SYDVKM. CDR3 loop: CASSAYPIYGYTF. The CDR3, as DNA: TGTGCCAGCAGTGCCTATCCAATCTATGGCTACACCTTC.

CDR3 residues: CATSRDRGTERYTF. CDR3 nucleotides: TGTGCCACCAGCAGAGATCGAGGGACAGAACGCTACACCTTC. This chain connects TRBV15 to TRBJ1-2; 7 bases agree with TRBD1. Germline CDR1 LNHNV, CDR2 YYDKDF (reference sequence). The CDR3 extends over 14 amino acids. V lost 0 bases to trimming and J lost 9 bases; unmatched junction nucleotides: 7.

This clone was seen only once. The CDR3 bases are TGTGCCAGTAGCTGGGACACCTCGGTAGTAAGAGCCCAGCATTTT. Its protein product is CASSWDTSVVRAQHF. This sequence joins TRBV19 and TRBJ1-5, with a weak D call TRBD1 (6 bases). With 6 bases removed from V and 11 bases from J, the gap between germline ends came to 23 bases. There are 15 residues in the CDR3. Per germline, CDR1 LNHDA and CDR2 SQIVND (reference sequence). Full variable domain (outside the CDR3, taken from reference TRBV19 and TRBJ1-5): DGGITQSPKYLFRKEGQNVTLSCEQNLNHDAMYWYRQDPGQGLRLIYYSQIVNDFQKGDIAEGYSVSREKKESFPLTVTSAQKNPTAFYLCASSWDTSVVRAQHFGDGTRLSIL.